Below are 28 T cell receptor beta chains sequenced from a single sample in a study of early stage breast cancer tumors (dated by TCRdb to 2016 to 2017). The library was built by means of the immunoSEQ multiplex PCR assay. TCRdb carries this immuneACCESS record with in-frame sequences only. Its versions omit some clonotypes, under half of them owing to an unresolved V gene in the studies checked, with the rest unexplained. This sample lists 14,000 or so clones; roughly three quarters were detected once. The ten largest clones represent 6% to 9.5% of the sample. Sequenced material: normal breast tissue next to the tumor. These TCRs come from a person in their fifties or sixties with breast cancer.

The rearrangement uses TRBV6-5 and TRBJ1-2; D call uncertain. V gave up 0 bases and J gave up 4 bases, with 12 bases separating them. The CDR3 has 15 amino acids. Germline CDR1 and CDR2: MNHEY and SVGAGI. The CDR3 DNA is TGTGCCAGCAGTTACTCGATCCGTTCAACCTATGGCTACACCTTC. Its protein product is CASSYSIRSTYGYTF.

The chain has TRBV4-1 and TRBJ2-3; no clear D gene. Trimming removed 4 bases from V and 0 bases from J, with 14 bases in between. CDR3 length: 16 residues. Germline assignment: CDR1 MGHRA and CDR2 YSYEKL. The CDR3 nucleotides are TGCGCCAGCAGCCCCCTCGAGCCTCCTAGCACAGATACGCAGTATTTT. Amino acids: CASSPLEPPSTDTQYF.

The chain uses TRBV11-2 and TRBJ2-5; 14 bases line up with TRBD2. This CDR3 region has 17 residues. J lost 1 base, V lost 5 bases, and 6 bases had no gene match. Germline V gives CDR1 SGHAT, CDR2 FQNNGV. This CDR3 reads CASSGLGTSGGQETQYF. CDR3 coding DNA: TGTGCCAGCAGCGGCCTCGGGACTAGCGGGGGCCAAGAGACCCAGTACTTC.

The CDR3 spells CASSKAGLGSSPYNEQFF. The CDR3 nucleotides are TGTGCCAGCAGCAAAGCGGGGTTAGGCAGCTCACCTTACAATGAGCAGTTCTTC. The chain has TRBV21-1 and TRBJ2-1. TRBV21-1 is a known pseudogene. The length of the CDR3 is 18 residues.

The chain combines TRBV2 with TRBJ1-5; D ambiguous. This CDR3 has 12 residues. The V end was cut by 7 bases, the J end by 3 bases, with 7 bases between. Germline assignment: CDR1 SNHLY and CDR2 FYNNEI. As DNA, the CDR3 is TGTGCCAGCATGAGGGACAATCAGCCCCAGCATTTT. Encoded protein: CASMRDNQPQHF.

The chain combines TRBV30 with TRBJ1-3; D is uncertain. V was shortened by 0 bases and J by 0 bases, with 9 bases between the two germline ends. CDR3 size: 15 residues. Germline assignment: CDR1 GTSNPN and CDR2 SVGIG (reference sequence). The CDR3 region is CAWSVDLSSGNTIYF. CDR3 DNA sequence: TGTGCCTGGAGTGTTGACCTGAGCTCTGGAAACACCATATATTTT.

The genes are TRBV5-1 and TRBJ1-1; D possibly corresponds to TRBD1 (6 bases). CDR3 length: 14 residues. Germline values: CDR1 SGHRS, CDR2 YFSETQ. The V gene lost 4 bases and the J gene lost 4 bases, with 14 bases spanning the gap. CDR3 coding DNA: TGCGCCAGCAGCCCAACAGGGATTGGCACTGAAGCTTTCTTT. Amino acids: CASSPTGIGTEAFF.

V is TRBV7-2 and J is TRBJ1-5; D is perhaps TRBD1 (6 bases). The V end lost 4 bases, the J end lost 3 bases, and 13 bases lay between the germline ends. The CDR3 consists of 15 residues. Per germline, CDR1 SGHTA and CDR2 FQGNSA. CDR3 coding DNA: TGTGCCAGCAGCTGGGGGGCGGGGTACAATCAGCCCCAGCATTTT. Protein product: CASSWGAGYNQPQHF. Full variable domain (rest looked up from reference TRBV7-2 and TRBJ1-5): GAGVSQSPSNKVTEKGKDVELRCDPISGHTALYWYRQSLGQGLEFLIYFQGNSAPDKSGLPSDRFSAERTGGSVSTLTIQRTQQEDSAVYLCASSWGAGYNQPQHFGDGTRLSIL.

This clone was picked up a small number of times. The V gene is TRBV28, the J gene TRBJ1-5; 7 nucleotides agree with TRBD1. This CDR3 spans 16 amino acids. Germline loops: CDR1 MDHEN, CDR2 SYDVKM. V was clipped by 0 bases and J by 5 bases; unmatched bases: 7. CDR3 sequence reads: CASSLWKGARDQPQHF. The CDR3 region has the DNA TGTGCCAGCAGTTTATGGAAGGGGGCGAGGGATCAGCCCCAGCATTTT.

The chain couples TRBV7-2 to TRBJ1-2; unclear D gene. Trimming left V 5 bases short and J 4 bases short, with 14 bases between. This CDR3 has 14 amino acids. Per germline, CDR1 SGHTA and CDR2 FQGNSA. Here the CDR3 reads CASSETREIYGYTF. In DNA form, the CDR3 reads TGTGCCAGCAGCGAGACCCGGGAGATCTATGGCTACACCTTC.

The chain links TRBV23-1 to TRBJ2-4; D unresolved. TRBV23-1 is marked as an open reading frame, function uncertain. V lost 0 bases and J lost 3, with 12 bases in between. This CDR3 contains 16 residues. CDR3 DNA: TGCGCCAGCAGTCAATCTAGGGAAGGTATCAAAAACATTCAGTACTTC. Its translation: CASSQSREGIKNIQYF.

The chain combines TRBV18 with TRBJ2-2; possible D gene TRBD2, 5 bases. Trimming took off 2 bases at V and 4 bases at J, with 17 bases between the two ends. The CDR3 covers 17 residues. Germline assignment: CDR1 KGHSH and CDR2 LQKENI. The CDR3 nucleotides are TGTGCCAGCTCACCATTGCAGCATAGAGGAGGCACCGGGGAGCTGTTTTTT. Translating it yields CASSPLQHRGGTGELFF.

The table lists this clone with a few counts. The rearrangement uses TRBV19 and TRBJ1-3, with D hard to call. V dropped 7 bases and J dropped 1 base, with 11 bases sitting between them. Looked up from germline, CDR1 is LNHDA and CDR2 is SQIVND (reference sequence). The length of the CDR3 is 14 residues. The CDR3 reads CASTQWGSGNTIYF. The DNA of the CDR3 is TGTGCCAGTACCCAATGGGGATCTGGAAACACCATATATTTT.

This chain uses TRBV10-3 with TRBJ1-5; D unresolved. This CDR3 region has 16 residues. Germline CDR1 and CDR2: ENHRY and SYGVKD. Deletions cut 2 bases from V and 1 base from J, with 12 bases between. CDR3 DNA sequence: TGTGCCATCAGTGAGGGTGGAAGCGTGAGCAATCAGCCCCAGCATTTT. Its protein product is CAISEGGSVSNQPQHF.

V gene TRBV10-3 combines with J gene TRBJ2-5; D may match TRBD1 or TRBD2 (5 bases each). This CDR3 is built from 13 residues. Germline CDR1 and CDR2: ENHRY and SYGVKD. V was shortened by 11 bases and J by 1 base, with 14 bases between the two germline ends. CDR3 nucleotide sequence: TGTGCCTCCTTAAGGGACCTCCAAGAGACCCAGTACTTC. Translated: CASLRDLQETQYF.

CDR3: CASSVGWGQGHNEQFF. The DNA for the CDR3 is TGTGCCAGCAGCGTAGGTTGGGGACAGGGACACAATGAGCAGTTCTTC. The chain combines TRBV9 with TRBJ2-1, with 9 bases aligning to TRBD1. There are 16 residues in the CDR3. Trimming took 0 bases from V and 5 from J; bases not matched to a gene: 6. Germline values: CDR1 SGDLS, CDR2 YYNGEE.

As regards this clone: This specimen includes other DNA sequences encoding the same CDR3. The chain couples TRBV19 to TRBJ2-6, with 8 bases that match TRBD2. The V and J ends lost 3 bases and 0 bases, in that order; junction bases with no gene match: 4. The CDR3 covers 17 residues. Germline V CDR1 and CDR2: LNHDA, SQIVND (reference sequence). The CDR3 nucleotides are TGTGCCAGTAGTATTTCTGCGGGGGGCTCTGGGGCCAACGTCCTGACTTTC. Translating it yields CASSISAGGSGANVLTF. The whole variable domain, remainder taken from reference TRBV19 and TRBJ2-6, is DGGITQSPKYLFRKEGQNVTLSCEQNLNHDAMYWYRQDPGQGLRLIYYSQIVNDFQKGDIAEGYSVSREKKESFPLTVTSAQKNPTAFYLCASSISAGGSGANVLTFGAGSRLTVL.

This rearrangement joins TRBV5-6 to TRBJ1-6, with 9 bases fitting TRBD1. J was trimmed by 10 bases and V by 2 bases; bases with no gene match: 16. This CDR3 spans 18 amino acids. Germline lookup yields CDR1 SGHDT and CDR2 YYEEEE. The CDR3 loop is CASSFPKTGTGSGSPLHF. CDR3 sequence (DNA): TGTGCCAGCAGCTTCCCAAAAACCGGGACAGGGTCTGGATCACCCCTCCACTTT.

This chain links TRBV11-2 with TRBJ1-5, with D possibly being TRBD1 (5 bases). Germline lookup yields CDR1 SGHAT and CDR2 FQNNGV. There are 13 residues in the CDR3. The germline V and J ends were trimmed by 5 bases and 6 bases, with 11 bases remaining between them. Written as DNA, the CDR3 is TGTGCCAGCAGCCCCGGGGGGGGTCAGCCCCAGCATTTT. Translation: CASSPGGGQPQHF.

The chain is built from TRBV14 and TRBJ1-4; the match to TRBD1 covers 7 bases. The CDR3 is 17 residues long. Germline V CDR1 and CDR2: SGHDN, FVKESK. V dropped 4 bases and J dropped 8; count of bases not matched to a gene: 16. CDR3 coding DNA: TGTGCCAGCAGCCCGTCCGGCAGGGGGTCGGTGGAGGAAAAACTGTTTTTT. Its translation is CASSPSGRGSVEEKLFF.

This chain joins TRBV5-1 and TRBJ2-5; D is perhaps TRBD1 (5 bases). Trimming shortened V by 3 bases and J by 0 bases, and 12 bases separated the two germline ends. CDR3 length equals 15 residues. The germline gives CDR1 SGHRS, CDR2 YFSETQ. For the CDR3, the DNA is TGCGCCAGCAGCTCGACAGACCCCTACCAAGAGACCCAGTACTTC. Amino acid sequence: CASSSTDPYQETQYF. Looking up the rest from reference TRBV5-1 and TRBJ2-5 gives the full variable domain: KAGVTQTPRYLIKTRGQQVTLSCSPISGHRSVSWYQQTPGQGLQFLFEYFSETQRNKGNFPGRFSGRQFSNSRSEMNVSTLELGDSALYLCASSSTDPYQETQYFGPGTRLLVL.

The chain couples TRBV10-2 to TRBJ1-5, with a tentative D call TRBD1 (6 bases). The CDR3 runs to 13 residues. With 6 bases removed from V and 4 bases from J, the gap between germline ends came to 10 bases. Germline lookup yields CDR1 WSHSY and CDR2 SAAADI. Here the CDR3 reads CASRTGVNQPQHF. The CDR3 DNA follows: TGCGCCAGCAGGACAGGAGTAAATCAGCCCCAGCATTTT.

The rearrangement uses TRBV29-1 and TRBJ1-1, with D perhaps matching TRBD1 (5 bases). The CDR3 contains 12 residues. Per the germline V gene, CDR1 is SQVTM and CDR2 is ANQGSEA. The ends were cut back, 4 bases at V and 4 bases at J, with 10 bases in the middle. The CDR3 region is CSVALGGTEAFF. CDR3 DNA sequence: TGCAGCGTTGCTTTGGGGGGCACTGAAGCTTTCTTT. The full variable domain, in which reference TRBV29-1 and TRBJ1-1 provide the parts outside the CDR3, is SAVISQKPSRDICQRGTSLTIQCQVDSQVTMMFWYRQQPGQSLTLIATANQGSEATYESGFVIDKFPISRPNLTFSTLTVSNMSPEDSSIYLCSVALGGTEAFFGQGTRLTVV.

CDR3 DNA sequence: TGTGCCAGCTCATCAAATAGCAATCAGCCCCAGCATTTT. Its protein product is CASSSNSNQPQHF. The genes are TRBV18 and TRBJ1-5; D is uncertain. Trimming removed 5 bases from V and 0 bases from J, with 5 bases in between. The CDR3 contains 13 residues. Germline V gene data show CDR1 as KGHSH and CDR2 as LQKENI.

The chain joins TRBV2 to TRBJ2-4, with TRBD2 matching 7 bases. The CDR3 is 15 residues long. The germline V gene has CDR1 SNHLY and CDR2 FYNNEI. J lost 8 bases, V lost 6 bases, and 13 bases had no gene match. The CDR3 loop reads CASRRGGSRLDIQYF. CDR3 nucleotide sequence: TGTGCCAGCAGGAGGGGCGGGAGTCGGTTAGACATTCAGTACTTC.

This chain connects TRBV5-4 to TRBJ2-1; D perhaps matches TRBD1 (6 bases). Trimming removed 4 bases at V and 10 bases at J, with 15 bases between. The CDR3 is 13 amino acids. Germline V gene sequence: CDR1 SGHNT, CDR2 YYREEE (reference sequence). The CDR3 reads CASSIYRAGEQFF. The CDR3 coding sequence is TGTGCCAGCAGCATCTACAGGGCAGGGGAGCAGTTCTTC.

This chain joins TRBV2 and TRBJ1-2, with D unresolved. The V gene lost 3 bases and the J gene lost 7 bases, with 15 bases spanning the gap. Germline loops: CDR1 SNHLY, CDR2 FYNNEI. This CDR3 is 14 amino acids long. The CDR3: CASSESTAFIGYTF. The CDR3, as DNA: TGTGCCAGCAGTGAGTCTACAGCTTTTATTGGCTACACCTTC.

The CDR3 sequence: CASSQRQGYGANVLTF. The CDR3 DNA reads as TGTGCCAGCAGCCAAAGACAGGGCTACGGGGCCAACGTCCTGACTTTC. The chain uses TRBV7-9 and TRBJ2-6, with TRBD1 matching over 7 bases. V lost 5 bases and J lost 4; bases outside the gene matches: 8. Per the germline V gene, CDR1 is SEHNR and CDR2 is FQNEAQ (reference sequence). The length of the CDR3 is 16 residues.